This T cell receptor beta chain was documented in a study of monozygotic twins with inflammatory bowel disease. General study results and limits: Other individuals had fewer clonotypes in common with IBD patients than with healthy twins, especially with disease activity. IBD patients displayed reduced TCRbeta diversity (inverse Simpson) when set against healthy co-twins. Evidence did not back any single strong signal or clonotype linked to IBD.

This CDR3 has 16 amino acids. It was about 4,000 ng of total RNA that each TCR library used. TCRdb re-called the 5' RACE reads and shows each CDR3 protein once, DNA omitted. The sample has roughly 100,000 distinct CDR3 sequences. Comments on this clonotype: Its target is not known.

V and J are TRBV12-3 or TRBV12-4 and TRBJ2-2; lacking DNA, the TRBD2 call made by TCRdb goes unchecked. Sequencing was done on a sample of blood. The clonotype was recovered from a human donor with ulcerative colitis or Crohn's disease, or a healthy co-twin of an affected twin (not recorded which). The CDR3 loop is CASTVPVGSSIGELFF.